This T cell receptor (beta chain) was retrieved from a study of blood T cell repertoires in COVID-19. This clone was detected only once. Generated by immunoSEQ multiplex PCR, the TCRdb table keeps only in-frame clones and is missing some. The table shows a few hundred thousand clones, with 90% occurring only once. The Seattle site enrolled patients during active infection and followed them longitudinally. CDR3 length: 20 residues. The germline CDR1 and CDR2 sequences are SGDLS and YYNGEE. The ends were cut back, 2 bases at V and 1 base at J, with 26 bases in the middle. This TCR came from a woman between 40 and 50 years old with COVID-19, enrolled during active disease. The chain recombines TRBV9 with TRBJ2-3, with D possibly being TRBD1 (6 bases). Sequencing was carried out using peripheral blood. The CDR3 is CASSVPIVMGEGDRTDTQYF. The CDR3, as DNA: TGTGCCAGCAGCGTCCCTATAGTGATGGGAGAGGGGGACCGCACAGATACGCAGTATTTT.